This TCR beta chain was profiled in a study of blood T cell repertoires in COVID-19. Study-wide background: COVID-19 samples collected from the United States, Italy and Spain covered acute and convalescent phases.

The CDR3 consists of 13 residues. The V gene lost 6 bases and the J gene lost 0 bases, with 9 bases spanning the gap. In the original analysis: From reference gene primer amplification, estimates of nucleated cell counts were derived. The table came from immunoSEQ multiplex PCR; TCRdb's copy has only in-frame clones and leaves some out. V, J and clone size derive from that table, while D and trimming were established from the DNA sequence. The sample includes around 360,000 clones, roughly 87% of them seen just once. This TCR came from a woman aged 25 to 39 who had recovered from COVID-19. The chain links TRBV12-3 or TRBV12-4 to TRBJ2-7; D perhaps matches TRBD2 (6 bases). The specimen sequenced was PBMCs or T cells enriched from blood (not recorded which). CDR3 sequence (DNA): TGTGCCAGCAGCTTGACTAGCTCCTACGAGCAGTACTTC. Protein product: CASSLTSSYEQYF.